This entry features one TCR beta chain sequence. The CDR3 covers 14 residues. Germline loops: CDR1 SGHDN, CDR2 FVKESK. Trimming removed 2 bases from V and 4 bases from J; junction bases left unmatched: 4. This sample is part of a study of CD8 T cells in Susac syndrome. From blood CD8+ and CD4+ T cells, the TCR beta chain was sequenced. FACS enriched CD8+ TEMRA cells, while bulk CD8+ and CD4+ were negatively isolated. With random hexamers, roughly 0.45 to 1 ug RNA was reverse transcribed. An immunoSEQ multiplex PCR generated amplified TCR beta CDR3 products spanning 54 Vbeta and 13 Jbeta. From the immunoSEQ multiplex PCR reads, TCRdb called clonotypes with MiXCR, one entry per CDR3 protein. The table records 180,000 or so distinct CDR3 sequences, approximately 94% of them present only once.

This TCR was recovered from a human donor in good health. Input material: CD4+ T cells from PBMCs. V gene TRBV14 combines with J gene TRBJ2-5; TRBD2 agrees at 7 bases. This CDR3 reads CASSQLGGLETQYF. The DNA of the CDR3 is TGTGCCAGCAGCCAATTGGGAGGGCTAGAGACCCAGTACTTC.